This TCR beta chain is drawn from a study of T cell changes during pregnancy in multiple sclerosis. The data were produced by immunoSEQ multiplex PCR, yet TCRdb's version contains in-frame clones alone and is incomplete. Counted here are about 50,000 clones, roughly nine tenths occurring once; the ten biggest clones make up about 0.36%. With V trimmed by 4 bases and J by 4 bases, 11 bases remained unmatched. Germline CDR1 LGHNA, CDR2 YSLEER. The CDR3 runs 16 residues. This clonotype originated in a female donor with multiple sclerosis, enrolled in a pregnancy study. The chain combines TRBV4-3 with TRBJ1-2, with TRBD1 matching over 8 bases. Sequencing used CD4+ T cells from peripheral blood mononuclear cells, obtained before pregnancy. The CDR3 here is CASSRSAGGASYGYTF. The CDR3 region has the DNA TGCGCCAGCAGCCGCTCGGCAGGGGGCGCTTCCTATGGCTACACCTTC.